This T cell receptor (beta chain) derives from a study of blood T cells in healthy people across ages. No fewer than 7 million PBMCs went into each sample. This clonotype was detected once. Through a sample-barcoded 5' primer and a J-beta primer mix, a second PCR was run for 7 to 11 cycles. Each cDNA was tagged by a template-switch adaptor containing 12 random nucleotides. A minimum of 2.5 million CDR3-containing paired-end reads was obtained for each sample. TCRdb fed the 5' RACE reads into MiXCR, producing one record per CDR3 protein. The sample lists 550,000 to 800,000 distinct CDR3 sequences, less than 40% occurring once. The sample comprised blood. The clonotype was recovered from an elderly woman in good health.

CDR3 in DNA: TGTGCCAGCGGAAGGGGGGCGAGGACGAACACTGAAGCTTTCTTT. Protein: CASGRGARTNTEAFF. The J gene is TRBJ1-1, the V gene TRBV12-3 or TRBV12-4, with D possibly matching TRBD1 (6 bases). The CDR3 totals 15 residues. Trimming took off 8 bases at V and 1 base at J, with 17 bases between the two ends.